One and the same sample provided the 8 T cell receptor beta chains below, sequenced in a study of blood T cell repertoires in COVID-19. Assay: immunoSEQ multiplex PCR; the TCRdb copy retains only in-frame clones and omits some. Among about 270,000 clones listed, roughly 86% were seen once. The sample taken for sequencing was peripheral blood. These receptor sequences come from a man in his forties with active or convalescent COVID-19.

This clone has just one count. This chain uses TRBV19 with TRBJ1-3, with D possibly being TRBD1 (6 bases). Looked up from germline, CDR1 is LNHDA and CDR2 is SQIVND (reference sequence). The length of the CDR3 is 15 residues. V was clipped by 5 bases and J by 7 bases, with 18 bases between them. CDR3 sequence reads: CASSPAGQLGNTIYF. The CDR3 DNA reads as TGTGCCAGTAGTCCCGCCGGACAGCTCGGGAACACCATATATTTT.

The chain is built from TRBV28 and TRBJ2-7, with 12 nucleotides matching TRBD1. The CDR3 is 14 residues long. V lost 7 bases to trimming and J lost 5 bases; unmatched junction nucleotides: 6. Germline V gives CDR1 MDHEN, CDR2 SYDVKM. The DNA of the CDR3 is TGTGCCAGCAACTCCGGGACAGGGGGCCACGAGCAGTACTTC. Its protein is CASNSGTGGHEQYF. The whole variable domain, remainder taken from reference TRBV28 and TRBJ2-7, is DVKVTQSSRYLVKRTGEKVFLECVQDMDHENMFWYRQDPGLGLRLIYFSYDVKMKEKGDIPEGYSVSREKKERFSLILESASTNQTSMYLCASNSGTGGHEQYFGPGTRLTVT.

CDR3 protein: CAWSQDWREFF. The DNA of the CDR3 is TGTGCCTGGAGTCAGGACTGGAGGGAGTTCTTC. The chain uses TRBV30 and TRBJ2-1; possible D gene TRBD2, 6 bases. Germline-derived CDR1 and CDR2 are GTSNPN and SVGIG (reference sequence). V was cut by 2 bases and J by 14 bases, with 13 bases left in between. The CDR3 spans 11 residues. Based on the CDR3 plus reference TRBV30 and TRBJ2-1, the full variable domain is SQTIHQWPATLVQPVGSPLSLECTVEGTSNPNLYWYRQAAGRGLQLLFYSVGIGQISSEVPQNLSASRPQDRQFILSSKKLLLSDSGFYLCAWSQDWREFFGPGTRLTVL.

V is TRBV28 and J is TRBJ1-3, with D possibly being TRBD1 (6 bases). Germline CDR1 MDHEN, CDR2 SYDVKM. The CDR3 is made up of 13 amino acids. The V end was cut by 7 bases, the J end by 3 bases, with 10 bases between. CDR3 coding DNA: TGTGCCAGCACCTACAGGGTTGGAAACACCATATATTTT. It yields the protein CASTYRVGNTIYF.

CDR3 DNA: TGCAGCGTTGCTAGGACAGGGTCGGGAAACACCATATATTTT. Translating gives CSVARTGSGNTIYF. The rearrangement links TRBV29-1 to TRBJ1-3, with TRBD1 identical over 8 bases. The trim removed 4 bases at V and 4 bases at J, leaving 6 bases unmatched. Per germline, CDR1 SQVTM and CDR2 ANQGSEA. The CDR3 contains 14 residues.

The V gene is TRBV19, the J gene TRBJ2-7; a possible D gene is TRBD1 (6 bases). The CDR3 contains 15 residues. Looked up from germline, CDR1 is LNHDA and CDR2 is SQIVND (reference sequence). Deletions cut 1 base from V and 5 bases from J, with 15 bases between. DNA of the CDR3: TGTGCCAGTAGTATAGTGGGGGCCCTGGGCGACGAGCAGTACTTC. Translation gives CASSIVGALGDEQYF. Full variable domain (remainder filled in from reference TRBV19 and TRBJ2-7): DGGITQSPKYLFRKEGQNVTLSCEQNLNHDAMYWYRQDPGQGLRLIYYSQIVNDFQKGDIAEGYSVSREKKESFPLTVTSAQKNPTAFYLCASSIVGALGDEQYFGPGTRLTVT.

The chain combines TRBV9 with TRBJ1-1; perhaps TRBD1 as D (5 bases). The CDR3 spans 16 residues. Germline-derived CDR1 and CDR2 are SGDLS and YYNGEE. Trimming took off 0 bases at V and 1 base at J, with 13 bases between the two ends. CDR3 bases: TGTGCCAGCAGCGTAGATCGGAGGGGCGGGAACACTGAAGCTTTCTTT. Its protein product is CASSVDRRGGNTEAFF.

This chain uses TRBV19 with TRBJ2-1; unclear D gene. This CDR3 has 15 residues. The germline V and J ends were trimmed by 2 bases and 2 bases, with 10 bases remaining between them. Germline values: CDR1 LNHDA, CDR2 SQIVND (reference sequence). DNA for the CDR3: TGTGCCAGTAGTATATCGGCAGGAACCTACAATGAGCAGTTCTTC. Translated: CASSISAGTYNEQFF.